The present T cell receptor (beta chain) was sequenced within a study of cytomegalovirus exposure and HLA in healthy donors. This CDR3 is 13 amino acids long. Per germline, CDR1 MNHEY and CDR2 SMNVEV (reference sequence). The V end lost 6 bases, the J end lost 2 bases, and 11 bases lay between the germline ends. General observations from the study: As a later analysis showed, a missense DCLRE1C variant was linked to trimming of TCR beta V- and J-genes. Reported findings show TCR beta sequences accurately forecast HLA-A and HLA-B alleles in most subjects.

In the case of this clone: Antigen specificity is unknown.

Primers: 60 Vbeta forward and 13 Jbeta reverse. Assay: immunoSEQ multiplex PCR; the TCRdb copy retains only in-frame clones and omits some. The sample yields some 150,000 clones, roughly four fifths seen once. The rearrangement uses TRBV27 and TRBJ2-7; D unresolved. This TCR came from a woman aged 40-49 years in good health and CMV-seronegative. Input material: PBMCs. For the CDR3, the DNA is TGTGCCAGCAGCGGTCGCCCAACCTACGAGCAGTACTTC. Protein sequence: CASSGRPTYEQYF.